The 8 T cell receptor beta chains in this list originate from one sample, sequenced in a study of blood T cells in healthy people across ages. Next came a second PCR, run for about 7 to 12 cycles, which used a sample-barcoded 5' primer along with a J-beta primer mix. Using its own MiXCR run on the 5' RACE reads, TCRdb lists one record per CDR3 protein. This table holds about 1,500,000 distinct CDR3 sequences, roughly 27% found once. Sample: blood. The source of these receptors is a woman in her 30s in good health.

This clonotype was counted once. This may stem from a read error, because a much larger clone lies one nucleotide away. This chain connects TRBV4-3 to TRBJ2-1, with D possibly TRBD2 on 6 matching bases. The end of the DNA aligns better with TRBJ2-7, so the J call may be wrong. From germline, CDR1 is LGHNA and CDR2 YSLEER. This CDR3 is 17 amino acids long. The CDR3 DNA reads as TGCGCCAGCAGCCAAGATACCGGGAGCCACCTTACCCACGAGCAGTACTTC. Translating it yields CASSQDTGSHLTHEQYF.

This clonotype has a handful of counts. The chain carries TRBV29-1 and TRBJ1-1, with D tentatively TRBD1 (5 bases). Germline V gene data show CDR1 as SQVTM and CDR2 as ANQGSEA. V was pared by 5 bases and J by 7 bases, with 17 bases between. The CDR3 consists of 13 residues. The CDR3 region has the DNA TGCAGCGTTAGGGGCCCGACAGCCCATGAAGCTTTCTTT. Amino acids: CSVRGPTAHEAFF.

In the case of this clonotype: A much larger clone is a single base away; this may be a read error. The chain uses TRBV4-3 and TRBJ2-3; tentatively, D is TRBD2 (6 bases). Per the germline V gene, CDR1 is LGHNA and CDR2 is YSLEER. The V and J ends lost 4 bases and 9 bases respectively, with 14 bases between them. The CDR3 covers 13 residues. The CDR3 is CASSLAQEGTQYF. The CDR3, as DNA: TGCGCCAGCAGCCTCGCGCAGGAGGGGACGCAGTATTTT.

This sequence joins TRBV5-1 and TRBJ2-2, with D tentatively TRBD2 (5 bases). The V gene's germline CDR1 is SGHRS and CDR2 YFSETQ. Between the trimmed V and J ends, which lost 2 bases and 5 bases, there was a span of 13 bases. The CDR3 covers 15 residues. In nucleotides, the CDR3 is TGCGCCAGCAGCTTTATCCCGGAGGTTACCGGGGAGCTGTTTTTT. Amino acid sequence: CASSFIPEVTGELFF.

V and J are TRBV6-6 and TRBJ2-1; 9 bases fit TRBD1. The germline gives CDR1 MNHNY, CDR2 SVGAGI (reference sequence). V was pared by 5 bases and J by 16 bases, with 6 bases of the junction left unmatched. The CDR3 has 11 amino acids. CDR3 coding DNA: TGTGCCAGCAGTAGCCGGGACAGGGTCTTCTTC. This gives the protein CASSSRDRVFF.

The rearrangement links TRBV6-6 to TRBJ2-1; 7 bases match TRBD1. CDR3 length: 14 amino acids. CDR1 is MNHNY and CDR2 is SVGAGI in the germline V gene (reference sequence). Unmatched junction bases numbered 14, after V lost 10 bases and J lost 8 bases. The CDR3 DNA reads as TGTGCCACAAAACAGGGGTTCAGTCTAGATGAGCAGTTCTTC. This codes for CATKQGFSLDEQFF.

There are many counts of this clonotype. This chain links TRBV18 with TRBJ2-7; possibly TRBD1 or TRBD2 for D (5 bases each). Germline assignment: CDR1 KGHSH and CDR2 LQKENI. This CDR3 spans 14 amino acids. V lost 6 bases and J 4 bases, leaving 16 bases between the germline ends. CDR3 amino acids: CASSGTGVQYEQYF. The CDR3 DNA reads TGTGCCAGCTCTGGGACCGGGGTTCAGTACGAGCAGTACTTC.

The chain recombines TRBV19 with TRBJ2-3, with D perhaps matching TRBD2 (5 bases). CDR3 length equals 16 residues. In germline, CDR1 is LNHDA, CDR2 SQIVND (reference sequence). Trimming stripped 1 base from V and 2 bases from J, with 13 bases between. CDR3 DNA sequence: TGTGCCAGTAGTATAGGGTCTAGCTACATCACAGATACGCAGTATTTT. Translating gives CASSIGSSYITDTQYF.